The present TCR beta chain was sequenced within a study of OX40 agonist ivuxolimab in advanced cancers. Only in-frame clones appear in the TCRdb table, and some are missing; sequencing was by immunoSEQ multiplex PCR. The table records over 65,000 clones, roughly 84% of them present only once. The sequenced sample was CD4+ or CD8+ T cells sorted from blood, obtained in a trial of the OX40 agonist ivuxolimab. The sequence was collected from an adult with an advanced solid tumor such as melanoma, head and neck, liver or kidney cancer.

The CDR3 DNA reads as TGTGCCAGCTTAGCCGCGGGGACAGGGGGTACCGGGGAGCTGTTTTTT. It encodes CASLAAGTGGTGELFF. The rearrangement links TRBV28 to TRBJ2-2; 11 nucleotides agree with TRBD1. V shed 8 bases, J shed 5 bases, and the junction held 10 bases outside the gene matches. The V gene's germline CDR1 is MDHEN and CDR2 SYDVKM. The length of the CDR3 is 16 residues.